This is a list of T cell receptor beta chains from one sample in a study of T cells in Graves' hyperthyroidism and ophthalmopathy. TCRdb passed the multiplex PCR reads through MiXCR, listing each CDR3 protein once. The table lists more than 300,000 distinct CDR3 sequences, about a sixth of them singletons, with around a third in the top ten. The material sequenced was blood. These receptors originate from a woman aged 25 to 39 with Graves' hyperthyroidism that later progressed to Graves' ophthalmopathy. The CDR3 runs from the conserved cysteine through the conserved F or W. D genes are given only for firm matches. Size is stated for part of the rows, as once, few or many counts, or as a class when the clone is expanded.

-	many	TRBV6-1	TRBJ2-3	TGTGCCAGCAGTGAACTCGGGAGCGAGGATACGCAGTATTTT	CASSELGSEDTQYF
TRBD1	many	TRBV6-1	TRBJ1-2	TGTGCCAGTAAAGAGGGACAGTGGGATGGCTACACCTTC	CASKEGQWDGYTF
TRBD1	many	TRBV29-1	TRBJ2-3	TGCAGCGTTTCGGGACAGGGTTTGGCAGATACGCAGTATTTT	CSVSGQGLADTQYF
-	-	TRBV14	TRBJ1-2	TGTGCCAGCAGCCAAGGCCTAACGGGAGGCTACGCCTTC	CASSQGLTGGYAF
TRBD2	few	TRBV3-1	TRBJ2-2	TGTGCCAGCAGCGAGAAGACTAGCGGGGGCACGAACACCGGGGAGCTGTTTTTT	CASSEKTSGGTNTGELFF
-	many	TRBV27	TRBJ1-5	TGTGCCAGCAGTTCCCCAGGGGCCAATCAGCCCCAGCATTTT	CASSSPGANQPQHF
-	few	TRBV5-6	TRBJ1-2	TGTGCCAGCAGCTTTGGGGGTCTCGATGGCTACACCTTC	CASSFGGLDGYTF
TRBD2	few	TRBV4-1	TRBJ2-1	TGCGCCAGCAGCCAAGCGTCGGGAGGGCTCCCTTGGGGAAATGAGCAGTTCTTC	CASSQASGGLPWGNEQFF
TRBD1	many	TRBV19	TRBJ1-2	TGTGCCAGTAGTTCGCGGGCCCGGGACAGGGGAAGCTACACCTTC	CASSSRARDRGSYTF
-	many	TRBV2	TRBJ2-6	TGTGCCAGCTCCCCCCTCGGGACGCCTGCTGGGGCCAACGTCCTGACTTTC	CASSPLGTPAGANVLTF
TRBD1	many	TRBV7-2	TRBJ2-1	TGTGCCAGCAACCTCGGGACAGGGGGGTCCAATGAGCAGTTCTTC	CASNLGTGGSNEQFF
TRBD2	-	TRBV6-1	TRBJ2-1	TGTGCCAGCAGTGATAGGACTAGCGGGAGGTTAAGGAGGGGCCATGAGCAGTTCTTC	CASSDRTSGRLRRGHEQFF
-	many	TRBV13	TRBJ2-7	TGTGCCAGCAGCTTAGTTAAAGGGGATCCAGGCGAGCAGTACTTC	CASSLVKGDPGEQYF
-	-	TRBV7-9	TRBJ2-7	TGTGCCAGCAGCAAATCCTTTCCTCAGGGTGGGACCTACGAGCAGTACTTC	CASSKSFPQGGTYEQYF
-	few	TRBV5-1	TRBJ2-6	TGCGCCAGCAGCTTAGGACAGATTACCTCTGGGGCCAACGTCCTGACTTTC	CASSLGQITSGANVLTF
-	many	TRBV6-2/TRBV6-3	TRBJ2-5	TGTGCCAGCAGTTACTCATCGCTAGCGCGAGAGACCCAGTACTTC	CASSYSSLARETQYF
-	many	TRBV12-3/TRBV12-4	TRBJ1-2	TGTGCCAGCAGTTCCCCGACTCGCCTAAGGGGCTACACCTTC	CASSSPTRLRGYTF
-	-	TRBV25-1	TRBJ2-5	TGTGCCAGCAGTGATATATTTATTGGAGGGGTACAAGAGACCCAGTACTTC	CASSDIFIGGVQETQYF
-	many	TRBV6-1	TRBJ1-1	TGTGCCAGCAGTGAATCGACAGGAATGAACACTGAAGCTTTCTTT	CASSESTGMNTEAFF
TRBD1	-	TRBV10-3	TRBJ2-1	TGTGCCATCAGCAGCCCGGGACAGGGCTATCAGTTCTTC	CAISSPGQGYQFF
-	-	TRBV7-2	TRBJ2-7	TGTGCCAGCAGCTTTTATGCAGGGCCCTACGAGCAGTACTTC	CASSFYAGPYEQYF
-	many	TRBV28	TRBJ2-5	TGTGCCAGCAGCACCTATTCAACAGGGTTCCCTCAAGAGACCCAGTACTTC	CASSTYSTGFPQETQYF
-	few	TRBV4-2	TRBJ2-3	TGTGCCAGCAGCCAGCGAGGGAACCCCACAGATACGCAGTATTTT	CASSQRGNPTDTQYF
-	few	TRBV7-9	TRBJ1-2	TGTCCCAGCAGCTATCTTCGCCCGGGGACGGCGTATGGCTACACCTTC	CPSSYLRPGTAYGYTF
TRBD2	many	TRBV27	TRBJ2-7	TGTGCCAGCAGTTTCCTTTCAGCGGGAGGCCCCTACGAGCAGTACTTC	CASSFLSAGGPYEQYF
TRBD1	many	TRBV11-2	TRBJ1-4	TGTGCCAGCAGGCCCGGGACAGGCGGAAAAGGGCCCAATGAAAAACTGTTTTTT	CASRPGTGGKGPNEKLFF
TRBD2	many	TRBV29-1	TRBJ2-7	TGCAGCGTTTTGGGCGGCTTGGCGGGAGCGTCCGAGCAGTACTTC	CSVLGGLAGASEQYF
TRBD1	-	TRBV20-1	TRBJ2-2	TGCAGTGCCCAAACAGGGGGAACGAACACCGGGGAGCTGTTTTTT	CSAQTGGTNTGELFF
TRBD1	many	TRBV25-1	TRBJ2-2	TGTGCCAGCAGTGACCCCATTGGACAGGGGGGGACCGGGGAGCTGTTTTTT	CASSDPIGQGGTGELFF
-	few	TRBV5-1	TRBJ2-7	TGCGCCAGCAGCCCGTCTTACAGGGCCTCCCATGGGGAGCAGTACTTC	CASSPSYRASHGEQYF
-	few	TRBV20-1	TRBJ1-6	TGCAGTGCTAGGCCGACAAAAGGTACTTCACCCCTCCACTTT	CSARPTKGTSPLHF
-	-	TRBV7-9	TRBJ2-1	TGTGCCAGCAGCCCGGAGGGGGCGGGGGAATACAATGAGCAGTTCTTC	CASSPEGAGEYNEQFF
-	many	TRBV7-2	TRBJ2-5	TGTGCCAGCAGCTTAAACAGACAAGAGACCCAGTACTTC	CASSLNRQETQYF
TRBD2	many	TRBV3-1	TRBJ2-5	TGTGCCAGCAGCCAACCGACTAGCGGGAGGGAAGAGACCCAGTACTTC	CASSQPTSGREETQYF
-	many	TRBV10-2	TRBJ1-1	TGCGCCAGCAGTGAGTCGACTCGGGGGGAATCTTTCTTT	CASSESTRGESFF
TRBD1	many	TRBV27	TRBJ1-2	TGTGCCAGCAGTATGACAGGGAGCTATGGCTACACCTTC	CASSMTGSYGYTF
TRBD2	many	TRBV5-1	TRBJ2-1	TGCGCCAGCCGGGGACTAGCGGGAGATAATGAGCAGTTCTTC	CASRGLAGDNEQFF
-	many	TRBV5-1	TRBJ2-4	TGCGCCAGCAGAGGTGGGGCAGGTGTAAACATTCAGTACTTC	CASRGGAGVNIQYF
-	many	TRBV6-1	TRBJ2-7	TGTGCCAGCAGCAAAACAGGTATCGCCTACGAGCAGTACTTC	CASSKTGIAYEQYF
-	many	TRBV12-3/TRBV12-4	TRBJ2-3	TGTGCCAGCAGTTTACGGAGCACAGATACGCAGTATTTT	CASSLRSTDTQYF
-	-	TRBV7-8	TRBJ1-4	TGTGCCAGCAGCTCCACAGGGAGTTCATATGAAAAACTGTTTTTT	CASSSTGSSYEKLFF
-	few	TRBV6-1	TRBJ2-2	TGTGCCAGCAGGAGGGGCCGGGCGATGGGCGGGGAGCTGTTTTTT	CASRRGRAMGGELFF
-	many	TRBV19	TRBJ2-7	TGTGCCAGTAGTATTTCCACTACCTACGAGCAGTACTTC	CASSISTTYEQYF
-	-	TRBV27	TRBJ1-6	TGTGCCAGCAGCCCCTTACAGGGAGCGAATAGGCCACCCCTCCACTTT	CASSPLQGANRPPLHF
-	-	TRBV4-1	TRBJ2-7	TGCGCCAGCAGCCCAATTGGGCGCTACGAGCAGTACTTC	CASSPIGRYEQYF
-	many	TRBV28	TRBJ2-1	TGTGCCAGCAGTCCCTCGACAGTGGAGCAGTTCTTC	CASSPSTVEQFF
-	-	TRBV5-6	TRBJ2-7	TGTGCCAGCAAGGGGTCAGGGAATGTCGACGAGCAGTACTTC	CASKGSGNVDEQYF
TRBD1	many	TRBV7-9	TRBJ2-2	TGTGCCAGCAGCACGACTCCCGGGACAGGGGGCGTGAACACCGGGGAGCTGTTTTTT	CASSTTPGTGGVNTGELFF
TRBD1	many	TRBV12-3/TRBV12-4	TRBJ2-7	TGTGCCAGCAGTTCCAGGGGGCAAGGGGAGCAGTACTTC	CASSSRGQGEQYF
TRBD1	many	TRBV28	TRBJ2-1	TGTGCCAGCAGCAACACCGGGACAGGAGCTACTAATGAGCAGTTCTTC	CASSNTGTGATNEQFF
-	many	TRBV27	TRBJ2-3	TGTGCCAGCAGTTTCAGGCAGGGAGGTATAGAAGATACGCAGTATTTT	CASSFRQGGIEDTQYF
-	many	TRBV11-1	TRBJ2-2	TGTGCCAGCCGCACCGGAGGGGTGAGGTCCGGGGAGCTGTTTTTT	CASRTGGVRSGELFF
TRBD2	-	TRBV4-1	TRBJ2-3	TGCGCCAGCAGTCTTACCGGGACTAGCGGGAGAGGAGATACGCAGTATTTT	CASSLTGTSGRGDTQYF
-	-	TRBV20-1	TRBJ2-7	TGCAGTGCTAGGGCACTACACGTACCATCCTACGAGCAGTACTTC	CSARALHVPSYEQYF